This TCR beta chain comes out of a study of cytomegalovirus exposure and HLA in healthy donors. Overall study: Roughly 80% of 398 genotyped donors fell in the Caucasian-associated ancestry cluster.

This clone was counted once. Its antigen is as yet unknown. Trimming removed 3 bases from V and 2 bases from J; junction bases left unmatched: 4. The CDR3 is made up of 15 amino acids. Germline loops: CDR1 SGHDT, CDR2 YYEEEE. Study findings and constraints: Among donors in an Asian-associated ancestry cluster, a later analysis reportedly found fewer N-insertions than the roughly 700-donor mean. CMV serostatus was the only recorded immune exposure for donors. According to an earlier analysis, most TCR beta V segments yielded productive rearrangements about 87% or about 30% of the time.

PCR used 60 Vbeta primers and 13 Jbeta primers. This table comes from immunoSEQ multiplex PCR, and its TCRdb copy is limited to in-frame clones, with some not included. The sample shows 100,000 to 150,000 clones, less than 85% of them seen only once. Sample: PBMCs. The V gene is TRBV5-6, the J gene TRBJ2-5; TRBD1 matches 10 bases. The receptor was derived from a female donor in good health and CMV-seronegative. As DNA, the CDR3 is TGTGCCAGCAGCTGGACAGGGGGAACTCAAGAGACCCAGTACTTC. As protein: CASSWTGGTQETQYF. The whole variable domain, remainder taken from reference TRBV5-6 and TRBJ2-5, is DAGVTQSPTHLIKTRGQQVTLRCSPKSGHDTVSWYQQALGQGPQFIFQYYEEEERQRGNFPDRFSGHQFPNYSSELNVNALLLGDSALYLCASSWTGGTQETQYFGPGTRLLVL.